This T cell receptor (beta chain) is drawn from a study of blood T cell repertoires in COVID-19. Across the whole study: The origin of the acute and convalescent COVID-19 samples was the United States, Italy and Spain. In each case, the material was cDNA or gDNA derived from T cells, B-cell-depleted T cells, or PBMCs.

Per the study methods: Amplifying reference gene primers gave estimates of nucleated cell counts. Sequenced by immunoSEQ multiplex PCR; TCRdb stores in-frame clones only, minus some. Clone size and V and J calls were adopted from that table, with D and trimming inferred from the DNA. Of 110,000 to 150,000 clones in the sample, 80% are singletons; the top ten hold over 4%. CDR3 length: 13 residues. With 2 bases clipped from V and 3 bases from J, the junction kept 1 base outside the gene matches. Germline V gene sequence: CDR1 GTSNPN, CDR2 SVGIG (reference sequence). The receptor was isolated from a woman aged 50 to 60 with acute or convalescent COVID-19. Specimen: peripheral blood. The rearrangement links TRBV30 to TRBJ1-1; TRBD1 matches 9 bases. CDR3 sequence (DNA): TGTGCCTGGAGTCGGGACAGGGACACTGAAGCTTTCTTT. Protein sequence: CAWSRDRDTEAFF.